The 26 T cell receptor beta chains presented below share a single source sample, sequenced in a study of blood T cells in healthy people across ages. A sample-barcoded 5' primer and a J-beta primer mix were used in a second PCR of roughly 6 to 11 cycles. TCRdb re-called the 5' RACE reads with MiXCR, one entry per CDR3 protein. The sample lists over a million distinct CDR3 sequences, around 45% seen once, with 15% to 20% in the top ten. Sequencing used blood. These receptors all stem from an older woman in good health.

The CDR3 loop is CSGRRLERDTQYF. The CDR3 DNA follows: TGCAGTGGTCGTAGGCTAGAACGTGATACGCAGTATTTT. The J gene is TRBJ2-3, the V gene TRBV20-1; D unresolved. V lost 7 bases, J lost 6 bases, and 17 bases lay in between. The CDR3 sequence is 13 residues long. Per the germline V gene, CDR1 is DFQATT and CDR2 is SNEGSKA (reference sequence).

This clonotype was detected only a few times. The chain uses TRBV3-1 and TRBJ2-3; D perhaps matches TRBD1 (6 bases). Germline values: CDR1 LGHDT, CDR2 YNNKEL (reference sequence). The length of the CDR3 is 15 residues. V was trimmed by 5 bases and J by 0 bases, leaving 12 bases between them. The DNA of the CDR3 is TGTGCCAGCAGCTCGGCAGGGGCTAGCACAGATACGCAGTATTTT. The encoded protein is CASSSAGASTDTQYF.

This clonotype showed up just a few times. The chain couples TRBV2 to TRBJ1-5, with D possibly being TRBD1 (6 bases). The length of the CDR3 is 14 residues. V was clipped by 10 bases and J by 2 bases, with 15 bases between them. CDR1 is SNHLY and CDR2 is FYNNEI in the germline V gene. CDR3 coding DNA: TGTGCCACACGAGGGGGATCTGGCAATCAGCCCCAGCATTTT. Its protein product is CATRGGSGNQPQHF.

This chain connects TRBV6-4 to TRBJ1-5, with TRBD1 as a possible D gene (6 bases). The CDR3 contains 18 residues. Germline CDR1 reads MRHNA; CDR2 reads SNTAGT. Trimming shortened V by 3 bases and J by 6 bases, and 24 bases separated the two germline ends. The CDR3 region has the DNA TGTGCCAGCAGTGAGTCCATCAGGGCTACAGGGATGAGTCAGCCCCAGCATTTT. Translated: CASSESIRATGMSQPQHF.

CDR3 protein: CASSLLQAGWHSPLHF. CDR3 DNA sequence: TGTGCCAGCAGTTTATTGCAGGCAGGGTGGCACTCACCCCTCCACTTT. V is TRBV27 and J is TRBJ1-6; D is possibly TRBD1 (5 bases). V was cut by 1 base and J by 10 bases, with 17 bases left in between. There are 16 residues in the CDR3. Looked up from germline, CDR1 is MNHEY and CDR2 is SMNVEV (reference sequence).

This clonotype showed up just a few times. The chain has TRBV9 and TRBJ2-5; D is undetermined. Germline-derived CDR1 and CDR2 are SGDLS and YYNGEE. Trimming cost V 0 bases and J 2 bases, with 17 bases left between them. The CDR3 runs 17 residues. CDR3: CASSVGGSADTQETQYF. CDR3 nucleotide sequence: TGTGCCAGCAGCGTAGGTGGGTCCGCAGACACACAAGAGACCCAGTACTTC. Full variable domain (missing parts from reference TRBV9 and TRBJ2-5): DSGVTQTPKHLITATGQRVTLRCSPRSGDLSVYWYQQSLDQGLQFLIQYYNGEERAKGNILERFSAQQFPDLHSELNLSSLELGDSALYFCASSVGGSADTQETQYFGPGTRLLVL.

This clonotype showed up just a few times. This chain links TRBV24-1 with TRBJ2-3, with unresolved D. Germline V CDR1 and CDR2: KGHDR, SFDVKD. V was cut by 2 bases and J by 8 bases, with 13 bases left in between. CDR3 length equals 14 residues. CDR3 protein: CATSDYHPGSTQYF. The CDR3 DNA reads TGTGCCACCAGTGATTATCACCCTGGCTCTACGCAGTATTTT.

The chain has TRBV14 and TRBJ2-7; 8 bases fit TRBD1. CDR1 is SGHDN and CDR2 is FVKESK in the germline V gene. Trimming at V came to 0 bases and at J to 3 bases, leaving 4 bases not matched to a gene. The CDR3 is 15 residues long. CDR3 sequence reads: CASSQDLGQDYEQYF. The CDR3 coding sequence is TGTGCCAGCAGCCAAGATTTGGGACAGGACTACGAGCAGTACTTC.

V and J are TRBV6-1 and TRBJ2-7; TRBD2 might be the D (6 bases). Germline V gene sequence: CDR1 MNHNS, CDR2 SASEGT. V was shortened by 6 bases and J by 4 bases, with 19 bases between the two germline ends. This CDR3 comprises 15 residues. For the CDR3, the DNA is TGTGCCAGCAGCGACGGGGCGTCGGGAGTTTACGAGCAGTACTTC. Its translation: CASSDGASGVYEQYF.

The gene calls are TRBV12-3 or TRBV12-4 and TRBJ2-5, with 7 bases that match TRBD1. This CDR3 is 15 amino acids long. Germline trimming cut 4 bases from V and 11 bases from J; bases unmatched to any gene: 16. DNA of the CDR3: TGTGCCAGCAGTTCCTGGGACAGCTCCTACAATGAGCAGTACTTC. It encodes CASSSWDSSYNEQYF.

This chain uses TRBV5-1 with TRBJ2-1; the match to TRBD1 covers 8 bases. Losses at the gene ends were 4 bases for V and 6 bases for J; bases not matched to a gene: 9. This CDR3 comprises 15 residues. CDR1 SGHRS and CDR2 YFSETQ come from the germline V gene. The CDR3 bases are TGCGCCAGCAGCCTCGGGACAGGTTGGTCCAATGAGCAGTTCTTC. Its protein product is CASSLGTGWSNEQFF.

This sequence joins TRBV7-7 and TRBJ2-5; 9 bases line up with TRBD1. The end of the DNA aligns better with TRBJ2-7, so the J call may be wrong. Germline loops: CDR1 SSHAT, CDR2 FNYEAQ (reference sequence). The CDR3 consists of 18 residues. In DNA form, the CDR3 reads TGTGCCAGCAGGCCCCACCCTTTTCCGGGACAGGGAGCGGACGAGCAGTACTTC. Protein: CASRPHPFPGQGADEQYF.

The chain combines TRBV2 with TRBJ2-7, with 14 bases that match TRBD2. CDR1 SNHLY and CDR2 FYNNEI come from the germline V gene. This CDR3 has 14 residues. With 6 bases clipped from V and 6 bases from J, the junction kept 4 bases outside the gene matches. The CDR3 spells CASRGTSGRGEQYF. The CDR3 bases are TGTGCCAGCAGAGGGACTAGCGGGAGAGGCGAGCAGTACTTC.

In its sample, this clonotype was seen many times. The chain has TRBV20-1 and TRBJ2-7; the match to TRBD2 covers 10 bases. The CDR3 has 16 amino acids. The germline V gene encodes CDR1 DFQATT and CDR2 SNEGSKA (reference sequence). Trimming removed 0 bases from V and 4 bases from J; junction bases left unmatched: 9. The CDR3 DNA reads TGCAGTGCTAGAGATTACGCTAGCGGGAGAAGGTACGAGCAGTACTTC. This translates into CSARDYASGRRYEQYF.

This clonotype has a single count. The chain employs TRBV3-1 and TRBJ2-1, with 11 nucleotides matching TRBD2. After removal of 1 base from V and 0 bases from J, the junction contained 11 bases not matched to a gene. The CDR3 covers 20 residues. Germline V gives CDR1 LGHDT, CDR2 YNNKEL (reference sequence). The CDR3 here is CASSQGGGIGTSGSYNEQFF. Written as DNA, the CDR3 is TGTGCCAGCAGCCAAGGGGGTGGTATCGGGACTAGCGGCTCCTACAATGAGCAGTTCTTC.

The rearrangement uses TRBV6-5 and TRBJ1-1; no definite D call. Trimming shortened V by 0 bases and J by 6 bases, and 17 bases separated the two germline ends. This CDR3 comprises 16 residues. Germline lookup yields CDR1 MNHEY and CDR2 SVGAGI. The chain's CDR3 is CASSYSGRTLVAEAFF. In DNA form, the CDR3 reads TGTGCCAGCAGTTACTCGGGCCGGACCTTAGTGGCTGAAGCTTTCTTT.

This clonotype was observed a few times. V gene TRBV2 combines with J gene TRBJ2-3, with D possibly being TRBD2 (5 bases). CDR3 length: 14 residues. CDR1 and CDR2 from the germline V gene are SNHLY and FYNNEI. V lost 1 base, J lost 5 bases, and 10 bases lay in between. CDR3 sequence: CASSEGSSEDTQYF. For the CDR3, the DNA is TGTGCCAGCAGTGAAGGTAGTAGCGAAGATACGCAGTATTTT.

The chain links TRBV3-1 to TRBJ2-7, with 7 nucleotides matching TRBD2. The V gene's germline CDR1 is LGHDT and CDR2 YNNKEL (reference sequence). With V trimmed by 4 bases and J by 0 bases, 6 bases remained unmatched. The CDR3 is 15 residues long. DNA for the CDR3: TGTGCCAGCAGCCCAGGAGGCGGGAGCTCCTACGAGCAGTACTTC. It codes for CASSPGGGSSYEQYF.

This rearrangement joins TRBV4-1 to TRBJ2-4, with a weak D call TRBD1 (7 bases). The CDR3 contains 15 residues. The V gene lost 5 bases and the J gene lost 6 bases, with 17 bases spanning the gap. Per germline, CDR1 MGHRA and CDR2 YSYEKL. The CDR3 spells CASSIRQGDLNIQYF. In DNA, the CDR3 is TGCGCCAGCAGCATCAGGCAGGGGGACTTAAACATTCAGTACTTC.

The rearrangement uses TRBV7-6 and TRBJ2-5, with D possibly being TRBD2 (5 bases). The J call may be in error: the DNA end matches TRBJ2-7 better. The CDR3 covers 14 residues. The germline gives CDR1 SGHVS, CDR2 FNYEAQ. The CDR3 DNA follows: TGTGCCAGCAGCTTAGGCCTGGGGAGCGACGAGCAGTACTTC. Translated: CASSLGLGSDEQYF.

The chain joins TRBV20-1 to TRBJ1-4, with D possibly TRBD1 on 6 matching bases. The CDR3 is 14 residues long. CDR1 is DFQATT, CDR2 SNEGSKA, per germline (reference sequence). V shed 3 bases and J shed 8 bases, with 16 bases lying between them. Here the CDR3 reads CSASPRGSWEKLFF. CDR3 DNA sequence: TGCAGTGCTAGTCCTAGGGGGTCCTGGGAAAAACTGTTTTTT.

This clonotype has just a few counts. The chain combines TRBV21-1 with TRBJ2-3. TRBV21-1 is termed a pseudogene. The CDR3 is 13 amino acids. The CDR3 DNA follows: TGTGCCAGCAGCAAGAAGGCGGTGGATACGCAGTATTTT. Amino acid sequence: CASSKKAVDTQYF.

This chain uses TRBV10-2 with TRBJ2-3; D is uncertain. The CDR3 is made up of 12 amino acids. Germline V gene lookup returns CDR1 WSHSY and CDR2 SAAADI. V was clipped by 2 bases and J by 3 bases, with 3 bases between them. CDR3 protein: CASSEVTDTQYF. DNA for the CDR3: TGCGCCAGCAGTGAGGTTACAGATACGCAGTATTTT.

CDR3 in amino acids: CASSTPGGNEQFF. The CDR3 DNA reads as TGTGCCAGCAGTACCCCAGGGGGCAATGAGCAGTTCTTC. This sequence joins TRBV27 and TRBJ2-1; 7 positions match TRBD1. The CDR3 runs 13 residues. The germline V gene encodes CDR1 MNHEY and CDR2 SMNVEV (reference sequence). J lost 6 bases, V lost 5 bases, and 4 bases had no gene match.

The V and J genes are TRBV20-1 and TRBJ2-3; tentatively, D is TRBD2 (5 bases). This CDR3 region has 17 residues. Trimming left V 3 bases short and J 0 bases short, with 19 bases between. The V gene's germline CDR1 is DFQATT and CDR2 SNEGSKA (reference sequence). The CDR3 loop reads CSASRSLRLPSTDTQYF. The CDR3 DNA reads as TGCAGTGCTAGTCGCTCGTTAAGACTACCCAGCACAGATACGCAGTATTTT.

This chain uses TRBV18 with TRBJ2-7; TRBD2 aligns across 13 bases. TRBJ2-4 matches the DNA end more closely, so the J call is doubtful. CDR1 and CDR2 (germline): KGHSH, LQKENI. The CDR3 extends over 18 amino acids. The CDR3 loop is CASSPGTSGTLAKNIQYF. DNA for the CDR3: TGTGCCAGCTCACCCGGGACTAGCGGGACTTTAGCCAAAAACATTCAGTACTTC.